This passage covers 3 T cell receptor beta chains from one sample sequenced in a study of T cells expressing NK-cell markers. With the 5' RACE reads reprocessed, TCRdb shows one record per CDR3 protein and no DNA. The ten most abundant clones cover roughly 3.5% of a sample with 500,000 to 700,000 distinct CDR3 sequences. The material sequenced was blood T cells: a sorted CD56 or NKG2C T cell subset, CD4+ or CD8+ T cells, or bulk PBMC T cells (not recorded which). These receptors were taken from a man aged 18 to 29 in good health.

The genes are TRBV10-3 and TRBJ2-3; TCRdb lists TRBD2, though no DNA is available to test this call. Per the germline V gene, CDR1 is ENHRY and CDR2 is SYGVKD. This CDR3 has 15 amino acids. CDR3 in amino acids: CAISLAGEGTDTQYF.

The gene calls are TRBV10-3 and TRBJ1-6; TCRdb reports TRBD1, a call that lacks DNA to check it against. CDR1 is ENHRY, CDR2 SYGVKD, per germline. This CDR3 comprises 14 residues. The CDR3 sequence: CAIRRDRGNSPLHF.

The chain uses TRBV3-1 and TRBJ2-7; TCRdb calls TRBD1, which cannot be checked without DNA. The germline V gene encodes CDR1 LGHDT and CDR2 YNNKEL (reference sequence). The CDR3 has 14 residues. The CDR3 spells CASSQVPWTYEQYF.